This T cell receptor (beta chain) was sequenced in a study of blood T cell repertoires in COVID-19. Overall study: From the United States, Italy and Spain came samples of acute and convalescent COVID-19.

Original methodology: Reference gene primer amplification gave estimated nucleated cell counts. Some clones are missing from TCRdb's copy, which holds only in-frame ones; the method was immunoSEQ multiplex PCR. That table is the source of V, J and clone size, and D and trimming were worked out from the DNA. This table holds about 83,000 clones, approximately 80% found once. The CDR3 spans 14 residues. Germline CDR1 is SSHAT and CDR2 is FNYEAQ (reference sequence). The sequenced sample consisted of peripheral blood. The origin of this receptor is an elderly woman with acute or convalescent COVID-19. The gene calls are TRBV7-7 and TRBJ2-2, with 8 bases identical to TRBD2. CDR3 residues: CASSLAGGPGELFF. The CDR3 DNA reads as TGTGCTAGTTCACTCGCGGGGGGCCCCGGGGAGCTGTTTTTT.